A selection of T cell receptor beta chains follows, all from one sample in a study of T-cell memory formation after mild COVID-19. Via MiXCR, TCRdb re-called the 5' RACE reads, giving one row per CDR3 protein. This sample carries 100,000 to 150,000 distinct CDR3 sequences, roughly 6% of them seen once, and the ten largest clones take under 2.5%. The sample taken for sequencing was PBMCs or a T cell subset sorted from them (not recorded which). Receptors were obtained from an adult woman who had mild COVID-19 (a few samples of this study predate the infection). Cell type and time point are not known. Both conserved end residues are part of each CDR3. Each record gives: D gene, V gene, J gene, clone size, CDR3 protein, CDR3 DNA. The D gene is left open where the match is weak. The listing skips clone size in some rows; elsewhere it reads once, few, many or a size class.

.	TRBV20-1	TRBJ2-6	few	CSARDGRRPSGANVLTF	TGCAGTGCTAGAGATGGCAGAAGACCCTCTGGGGCCAACGTCCTGACTTTC
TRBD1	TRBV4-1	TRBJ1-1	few	CASRLGGTVRLHTEAFF	TGCGCCAGCCGTCTGGGCGGGACAGTACGATTGCACACTGAAGCTTTCTTT
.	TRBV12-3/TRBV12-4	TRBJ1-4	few	CASSPGETATNEKLFF	TGTGCCAGCAGTCCTGGTGAGACAGCAACTAATGAAAAACTGTTTTTT
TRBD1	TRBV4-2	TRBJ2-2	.	CASSQSWAGGSTGELFF	TGTGCCAGCAGCCAATCTTGGGCAGGGGGCTCCACCGGGGAGCTGTTTTTT
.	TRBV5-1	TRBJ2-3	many	CATRLGQGSTDTQYF	TGCGCCACCCGCCTCGGGCAGGGTAGCACAGATACGCAGTATTTT
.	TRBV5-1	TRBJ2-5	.	CASSSPDNGETQYF	TGCGCCAGCAGTTCCCCAGACAACGGAGAGACCCAGTACTTC
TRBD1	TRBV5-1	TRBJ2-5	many	CASSFSTGPETQYF	TGCGCCAGCAGCTTCTCGACAGGGCCAGAGACCCAGTACTTC
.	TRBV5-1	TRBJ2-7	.	CASSLQARGSGEQYF	TGCGCCAGCAGCTTGCAGGCCAGGGGATCAGGCGAGCAGTACTTC
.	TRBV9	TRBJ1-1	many	CASSVEAGSTEAFF	TGTGCCAGCAGCGTAGAAGCAGGGAGTACTGAAGCTTTCTTT
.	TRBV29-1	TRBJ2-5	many	CSVVPSPYNGETQYF	TGCAGCGTTGTCCCCTCTCCCTATAATGGGGAGACCCAGTACTTC
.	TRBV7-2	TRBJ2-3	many	CASNTGLTDTQYF	TGTGCCAGCAATACGGGACTCACAGATACGCAGTATTTT
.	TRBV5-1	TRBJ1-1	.	CASSFSGQNTEAFF	TGCGCCAGCAGCTTTTCAGGACAGAACACTGAAGCTTTCTTT
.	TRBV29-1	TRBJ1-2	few	CSAEARLSSGYTF	TGCAGCGCCGAGGCACGGTTATCGTCCGGCTACACCTTC